Sequencing of this T cell receptor beta chain was carried out in a study of blood T cells in healthy people across ages. PCR was performed a second time for 7 to 11 cycles using a sample-barcoded 5' primer and a J-beta primer mix. TCRdb re-derived calls from the 5' RACE reads in MiXCR, one entry per CDR3 protein. In the table there are around 1,700,000 distinct CDR3 sequences, about 28% of which are singletons. V lost 3 bases to trimming and J lost 10 bases, with 9 bases between them. The CDR3 has 11 amino acids. Per the germline V gene, CDR1 is LNHNV and CDR2 is YYDKDF (reference sequence). Sequenced input: blood. The receptor was derived from a woman aged 25 to 39 in good health. The chain links TRBV15 to TRBJ1-2, with D perhaps TRBD1 (6 bases). The CDR3: CATSSQGYYTF. CDR3 coding DNA: TGTGCCACCAGCAGCCAGGGGTACTACACCTTC.